This T cell receptor (beta chain) was sequenced during a study of beta chain features in type 1 diabetes (dated by TCRdb to 2017 to 2018). For context, the study as a whole: Mean age, gender distribution, total cell number and subset yield were not different between patients and healthy donors. A total of approximately 100,000,000 sorted cells were examined across all samples, and the number of cells per subset was strongly correlated with RNA yield. In the study, recently diagnosed type 1 diabetes patients and matched healthy donors were compared on the TCRB repertoires of their sorted circulating CD4+ T cell subsets. Regulatory and stem cell-like memory subsets were obtained from only 8 patients and roughly 8 healthy donors, while naive and central memory subsets were obtained from all 28 donors. Overall study outcomes, separate from this receptor: Because the HLA sub-analyses included only small numbers of individuals, any influence of HLA type on TCRB rearrangement was left unresolved. A moderate but significant shortening of TCRB CDR3 length was observed in type 1 diabetes patients in all four CD4+ subsets. PCR may preferentially amplify shorter templates, but because patient and control samples were amplified and corrected together, any resulting skew would affect both groups equally. The naive, central memory and regulatory TCRB repertoires appeared to resemble one another more closely among patients than among healthy donors. Because cDNA rather than genomic DNA was sequenced, highly expressing activated cells could have been over-represented, although no difference in activation and CD3 levels was found between groups. At VDJ recombination sites, type 1 diabetes patients had fewer insertions and more deleted nucleotides, which implies abnormalities in thymic rearrangement.

Each donor gave one peripheral blood draw, roughly 110 mL on average, collected into heparinised tubes. Using a panel that included CD45RO, CCR7, CD25, CD127, CD95 and CD27, naive, central memory, regulatory and stem cell-like memory CD4+ T cells were sorted on a BD FACSAria II. A purity above 95% was achieved for all sorted populations. PBMCs were isolated immediately by Lymphoprep density gradient centrifugation and stained directly without culture. To minimize batch effects, samples were stained and sorted in pairs, one healthy donor with one patient per experiment. CDR1 and CDR2 are read off the germline V gene (reference sequence) as LNHDA and SQIVND. Trimming removed 6 bases from V and 1 base from J, leaving 19 bases between the germline ends. The CDR3 measures 18 amino acids from cysteine to phenylalanine. Here the CDR3 DNA is all that survives: 54 bases in frame from base 1. All of the isolated RNA was reverse transcribed with the High Capacity cDNA Reverse Transcription Kit, so expressed TCRB transcripts were sequenced. Deep immunoSEQ sequencing was applied to naive, central memory and regulatory T cell samples, giving an average of roughly 3.5 million total reads per sample. Sorted cells were lysed in RLT buffer, and RNA was extracted using DNase-treated RNeasy Micro or Mini kits according to cell number. To prevent cross-contamination, every cell subset was processed on its own, while patient and healthy donor samples were processed together. Using the immunoSEQ multiplex PCR, TCRB sequences were amplified from cDNA into 87-bp fragments spanning the CDR3 region. Sequencing of the amplicons was done on the Illumina HiSeq platform. For the original study's pipeline: Synthetic template baselines were used to correct PCR bias computationally, reads within Hamming distance 2 were collapsed, and singletons that could not be merged were discarded. Reads were aligned against IMGT so that V, D and J genes, CDR3 length and insertions or deletions at six rearrangement sites could be assigned. Clonotype counts were normalized to sorted cell number within each subset before computing true diversity and Gini coefficients with the tcR R package. The overlap coefficient, calculated on TCRB nucleotide sequences, was used to quantify repertoire sharing. Out-of-frame TCRB sequences from naive cells were analyzed to stand in for the pre-selection repertoire. TCRdb took this table from immuneACCESS and kept in-frame rearrangements with V and J called. Such tables lack part of the clones; where checked against another copy, unresolved V genes explain under half of the gap, and the rest is unexplained. That table is the source of V, J and clone size, and D and trimming were worked out from the DNA. Within this sample are around 500,000 clones, with approximately 10% of them counted one time only. The ten largest clones add up to around 0.05% of the sample.

This clone was counted only a few times. It has no known antigen specificity. No base quality information exists; no much larger clone differs at one position. The sample taken for sequencing was naive CD4+ T cells from blood. The cell subset or site label on this specimen signifies: true naive CD4+ T cells. The sequence derives from a woman between 18 and 29 years old in good health. The receptor chain draws on TRBV19 and TRBJ2-6; the D gene assignment is ambiguous. In nucleotide form, the sequence is TGTGCCAGTAGCCTGACGAGAGTGCGAACTTCTGGGGCCAACGTCCTGACTTTC. This encodes CASSLTRVRTSGANVLTF.